This T cell receptor beta chain was recorded in a study of monozygotic twins with inflammatory bowel disease. The RNA usage for each TCR library was approximately 3.5 ug of total RNA. TCRdb re-called the 5' RACE reads, yielding one record per CDR3 amino acid sequence without DNA. This sample's table has under 150,000 distinct CDR3 sequences. CDR1 and CDR2 (germline): LGHNA, YSLEER. The length of the CDR3 is 17 residues. The receptor was derived from a human donor with ulcerative colitis or Crohn's disease, or a healthy co-twin of an affected twin (not recorded which). Sequencing input: blood. The chain has TRBV4-3 and TRBJ2-3. This CDR3 reads CASSQDLQPDSTDTQYF.